Here is one T cell receptor beta chain with its context. The antigen is unknown. The CDR3 is made up of 14 amino acids. V lost 2 bases and J lost 1, with 6 bases in between. In germline, CDR1 is SGHVS, CDR2 FQNEAQ. Primers for the PCR totalled 60 Vbeta and 13 Jbeta. The repertoire was sequenced with immunoSEQ multiplex PCR; TCRdb's copy has only in-frame clones and lacks some. The sample has approximately 140,000 clones; the top ten hold less than 2%. The sample belongs to a study of cytomegalovirus exposure and HLA in healthy donors. Notes on the study in general: Previous analysis showed most TCR beta V segments were productive about 87% or about 30% of the time.

The chain has TRBV7-8 and TRBJ1-5; D call uncertain. This receptor was obtained from a woman in her thirties or forties in good health and CMV-seronegative. The sample was PBMCs. The CDR3 DNA follows: TGTGCCAGCAGCTTACGGGAAAGCAATCAGCCCCAGCATTTT. It is translated as CASSLRESNQPQHF.